A selection of T cell receptor beta chains follows, all from one sample in a study of T-cell reconstitution after alpha-beta-depleted transplantation in children. One entry per CDR3 protein results from TCRdb running MiXCR on the PCR reads. The profile covers more than 450,000 distinct CDR3 sequences, with approximately 20% appearing a single time and 3.3% taken by the ten largest. The sample here was PBMCs from the stem cell graft donor, taken from the stem cell graft. These receptors were obtained from a human donor who donated a stem cell graft to a child with acute lymphoblastic leukemia. CDR3s include the opening cysteine and the closing phenylalanine or tryptophan. The D gene is left open where the match is weak. Size is stated for part of the rows, as once, few or many counts, or as a class when the clone is expanded.

j_gene,abundance,len,d_gene,v_gene,CDR3nt,CDR3aa
TRBJ1-2,many,13,-,TRBV4-1,TGCGCCAGCAGCCCACAGGGATTCTATGGCTACACCTTC,CASSPQGFYGYTF
TRBJ2-1,few,14,TRBD2,TRBV20-1,TGCAGTGCTCCGCTACTAGCGGGAGCTCGGGAGCAGTTCTTC,CSAPLLAGAREQFF
TRBJ2-7,-,14,TRBD1,TRBV6-5,TGTGCCAGCAGTTACCCGGGACAGGCCTACGAGCAGTACTTC,CASSYPGQAYEQYF
TRBJ2-7,-,14,-,TRBV18,TGTGCCAGCTCGCGGGAAAGAAGCTCCTACGAGCAGTACTTC,CASSRERSSYEQYF
TRBJ1-6,few,14,-,TRBV7-9,TGTGCCAGCAGCTTAGACAGGGATAATTCACCCCTCCACTTT,CASSLDRDNSPLHF
TRBJ1-2,few,15,-,TRBV6-5,TGTGCCAGCAGTTACTCGTCAGGGCAGAGCTATGGCTACACCTTC,CASSYSSGQSYGYTF
TRBJ2-2,few,11,-,TRBV12-3/TRBV12-4,TGTGCCAGCACCCAGACCGGGGAGCTGTTTTTT,CASTQTGELFF
TRBJ2-5,few,13,-,TRBV2,TGTGCCAGCAAAGTGGGAGTGGGAGAGACCCAGTACTTC,CASKVGVGETQYF
TRBJ2-7,few,15,TRBD1,TRBV12-3/TRBV12-4,TGTGCCAGCAGTTTAGAGGGACAGACCTCCTACGAGCAGTACTTC,CASSLEGQTSYEQYF
TRBJ2-1,-,13,-,TRBV18,TGTGCCAGCCGGCAGAGGGGGGAGGATGAGCAGTTCTTC,CASRQRGEDEQFF
TRBJ2-1,-,17,TRBD2,TRBV9,TGTGCCAGCAGCCACCCGAGGACTAGCGGTTACTACAATGAGCAGTTCTTC,CASSHPRTSGYYNEQFF
TRBJ2-3,-,15,TRBD2,TRBV5-1,TGCGCCAGCAGCCCGGGACTAGCGCGTGGGGATACGCAGTATTTT,CASSPGLARGDTQYF
TRBJ2-3,few,14,TRBD2,TRBV10-3,TGTGCCATCAGCACTAGCGGGACCACAGATACGCAGTATTTT,CAISTSGTTDTQYF
TRBJ2-5,-,15,-,TRBV7-2,TGTGCCAGCAGCTTTAATGAGCGGGACCAAGAGACCCAGTACTTC,CASSFNERDQETQYF
TRBJ2-3,few,12,-,TRBV4-1,TGCGCCAGCAGCCAAGCGTCAGATACGCAGTATTTT,CASSQASDTQYF
TRBJ2-5,-,15,-,TRBV7-2,TGTGCCAGCGGGGGGTCTAGCGTTCCTGGCGAGACCCAGTACTTC,CASGGSSVPGETQYF
TRBJ2-5,-,16,-,TRBV9,TGTGCCAGCAGCGGGCCAAGGTGGGAGTCCATGGAGACCCAGTACTTC,CASSGPRWESMETQYF
TRBJ1-6,-,15,TRBD1,TRBV25-1,TGTGCCAGCAGTGACCTGACAGGGCCGAATTCACCCCTCCACTTT,CASSDLTGPNSPLHF
TRBJ2-3,-,14,-,TRBV6-1,TGTGCCAGCAGCGACAGCTTCCTAGCAGATACGCAGTATTTT,CASSDSFLADTQYF
TRBJ1-2,few,14,-,TRBV3-1,TGTGCCAGCAGCCAAGGGGGCGGTAACTATGGCTACACCTTC,CASSQGGGNYGYTF
TRBJ2-1,-,15,TRBD1,TRBV5-1,TGCGCCAGCGGGGCCCAGGGACAGGTTCAAGGGGAGCAGTTCTTC,CASGAQGQVQGEQFF
TRBJ2-1,-,16,TRBD1,TRBV5-1,TGCGCCAGCAGCTTGGTCGGGACAGGGGCCTACAATGAGCAGTTCTTC,CASSLVGTGAYNEQFF
TRBJ1-1,-,15,-,TRBV6-1,TGTGCCAGCAGCTCTTCGGGGCGGTGGAACACTGAAGCTTTCTTT,CASSSSGRWNTEAFF
TRBJ2-5,few,16,-,TRBV6-5,TGTGCCAGCAGTTACTTGTTAGCGGCGGGTGAAGAGACCCAGTACTTC,CASSYLLAAGEETQYF
TRBJ1-1,many,13,-,TRBV5-1,TGTGCCAGCAGCTTAACGCCGAACACTGAAGCTTTCTTT,CASSLTPNTEAFF
TRBJ2-1,-,15,TRBD2,TRBV20-1,TGCAGTGCTAGAGATCGGGCGGGAGCTTACAATGAGCAGTTCTTC,CSARDRAGAYNEQFF
TRBJ2-1,-,10,-,TRBV20-1,TGCAGTGCTAGAGACACTGAGCAGTTCTTC,CSARDTEQFF
TRBJ2-7,-,16,TRBD2,TRBV5-1,TGCGCCAGCAGCCCGGAGGCTGGACTAGCGGGAGGCGAGCAGTACTTC,CASSPEAGLAGGEQYF
TRBJ1-1,-,13,-,TRBV12-3/TRBV12-4,TGTGCCAGCAGTGCGGGACCCAGGGCTGAAGCTTTCTTT,CASSAGPRAEAFF
TRBJ2-3,-,13,TRBD2,TRBV20-1,TGCAGTGCGGTCCCGGGGGGGACAGATACGCAGTATTTT,CSAVPGGTDTQYF
TRBJ2-2,-,15,TRBD2,TRBV7-8,TGTGCCAGCAGCTTAGTAGCGGGAGCGATCGGGGAGCTGTTTTTT,CASSLVAGAIGELFF
TRBJ1-2,-,16,TRBD1,TRBV11-1,TGTGCCAGCAGCCGACAGGGGGCCTCGTCTGCCTATGGCTACACCTTC,CASSRQGASSAYGYTF
TRBJ1-1,few,16,-,TRBV2,TGTGCCAGCAGTGAAAGTTTCTTGGGGGCGAGGACTGAAGCTTTCTTT,CASSESFLGARTEAFF
TRBJ2-7,-,14,-,TRBV5-6,TGTGCCAGCAGGGACACGGGATCTTCCTACGAGCAGTACTTC,CASRDTGSSYEQYF
TRBJ2-7,-,14,-,TRBV20-1,TGCAGTGCTAGAGGAACCAGGCCAGAGTACGAGCAGTACTTC,CSARGTRPEYEQYF
TRBJ2-7,-,14,TRBD2,TRBV10-3,TGTGCCATCAGTGGGACTAGCGGGAGTTACGAGCAGTACTTC,CAISGTSGSYEQYF
TRBJ2-1,-,16,TRBD1,TRBV5-1,TGCGCCAGCAGCTTACTACCCGGGACAGGGAAAGGTGAGCAGTTCTTC,CASSLLPGTGKGEQFF
TRBJ2-7,few,14,-,TRBV20-1,TGCAGTGCTTCCGGGACCACGCTTTCTTACGAGCAGTACTTC,CSASGTTLSYEQYF
TRBJ2-2,-,14,-,TRBV28,TGTGCCAGCAGGATCTCAGGGTGGACCGGGGAGCTGTTTTTT,CASRISGWTGELFF
TRBJ2-2,-,15,-,TRBV10-3,TGTGCCATCAGTGAAGTTACAGGGTGGTCCGGGGAGCTGTTTTTT,CAISEVTGWSGELFF
TRBJ2-4,-,14,-,TRBV9,TGTGCCAGCAGCGTGGGACGGGGAAGGAACATTCAGTACTTC,CASSVGRGRNIQYF
TRBJ2-1,few,17,-,TRBV20-1,TGCAGTGTTCTGGATTTTAGCGGAGCTTATGGGCCTAATGAGCAGTTCTTC,CSVLDFSGAYGPNEQFF
TRBJ2-7,few,15,TRBD2,TRBV12-3/TRBV12-4,TGTGCCAGCAGTCGGGCCGGGACTAGCGGCTACGAGCAGTACTTC,CASSRAGTSGYEQYF
TRBJ2-3,few,15,-,TRBV27,TGTGCCAGCAGTTTATCAGCGGCGGCTATGGATACGCAGTATTTT,CASSLSAAAMDTQYF